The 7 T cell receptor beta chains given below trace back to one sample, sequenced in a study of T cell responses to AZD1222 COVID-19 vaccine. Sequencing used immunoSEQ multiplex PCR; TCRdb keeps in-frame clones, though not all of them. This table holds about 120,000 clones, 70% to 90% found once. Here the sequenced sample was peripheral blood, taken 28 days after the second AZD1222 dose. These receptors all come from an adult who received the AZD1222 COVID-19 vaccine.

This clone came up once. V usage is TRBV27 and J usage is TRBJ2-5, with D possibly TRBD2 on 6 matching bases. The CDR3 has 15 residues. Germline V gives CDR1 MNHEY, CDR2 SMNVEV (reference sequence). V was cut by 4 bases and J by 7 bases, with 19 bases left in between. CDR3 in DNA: TGTGCCAGCAGTTCTGAAGGTAGCGGTTTTTGGACCCAGTACTTC. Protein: CASSSEGSGFWTQYF.

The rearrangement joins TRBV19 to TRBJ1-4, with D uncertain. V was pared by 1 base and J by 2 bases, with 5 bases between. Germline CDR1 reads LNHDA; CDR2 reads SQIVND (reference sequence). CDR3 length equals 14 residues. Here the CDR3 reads CASSIGVTNEKLFF. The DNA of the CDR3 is TGTGCCAGTAGTATAGGGGTGACTAATGAAAAACTGTTTTTT.

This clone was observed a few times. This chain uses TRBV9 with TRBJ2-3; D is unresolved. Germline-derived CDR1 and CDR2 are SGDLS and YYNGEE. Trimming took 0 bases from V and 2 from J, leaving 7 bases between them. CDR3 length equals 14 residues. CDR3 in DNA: TGTGCCAGCAGCGTAGAAACCTACACAGATACGCAGTATTTT. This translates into CASSVETYTDTQYF.

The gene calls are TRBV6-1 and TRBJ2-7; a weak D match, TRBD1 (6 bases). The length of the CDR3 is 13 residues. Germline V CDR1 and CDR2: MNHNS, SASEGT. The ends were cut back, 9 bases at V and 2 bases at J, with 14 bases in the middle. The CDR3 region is CARYGQPAYEQYF. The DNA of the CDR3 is TGTGCCAGATACGGACAGCCCGCCTACGAGCAGTACTTC.

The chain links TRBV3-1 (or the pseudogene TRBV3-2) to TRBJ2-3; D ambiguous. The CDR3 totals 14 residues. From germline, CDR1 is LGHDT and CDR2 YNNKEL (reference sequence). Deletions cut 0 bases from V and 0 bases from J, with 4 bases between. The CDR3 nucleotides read TGTGCCAGCAGCCAAGACAGAAGCACAGATACGCAGTATTTT. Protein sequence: CASSQDRSTDTQYF.

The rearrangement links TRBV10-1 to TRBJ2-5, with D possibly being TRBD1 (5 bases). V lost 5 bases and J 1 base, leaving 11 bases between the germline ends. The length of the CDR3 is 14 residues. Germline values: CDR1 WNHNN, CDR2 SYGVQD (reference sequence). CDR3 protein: CASSTGRTQETQYF. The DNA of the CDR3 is TGCGCCAGCAGTACAGGACGGACCCAAGAGACCCAGTACTTC.

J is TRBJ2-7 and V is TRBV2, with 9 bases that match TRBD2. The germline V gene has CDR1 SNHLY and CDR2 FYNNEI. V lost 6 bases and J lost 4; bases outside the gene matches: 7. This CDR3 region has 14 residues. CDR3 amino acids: CASSVDSGRYEQYF. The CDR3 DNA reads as TGTGCCAGCAGCGTCGATAGCGGGAGATACGAGCAGTACTTC.